The clone carrying this T cell receptor (beta chain) was found a few times. This specimen belongs to a study of blood T cells in healthy people across ages. PCR was performed a second time for about 7 to 11 cycles using a sample-barcoded 5' primer and a J-beta primer mix. TCRdb reanalysed the 5' RACE reads using MiXCR and keeps one entry per CDR3 protein. The repertoire consists of around 1,000,000 distinct CDR3 sequences, with under 30% occurring once and the leading ten covering approximately 0.71%. Every sample had a minimum of 6.5 million PBMCs isolated. Germline loops: CDR1 SEHNR, CDR2 FQNEAQ (reference sequence). J was trimmed by 7 bases and V by 7 bases; bases with no gene match: 3. The length of the CDR3 is 11 residues. The data also belong to a second study, concerning T cells of mothers and their children.

The sequencing sample was made of blood. The chain combines TRBV7-9 with TRBJ1-2; 7 bases agree with TRBD1. The TCR sequence derives from a girl aged 2 to 9 in good health. The CDR3 bases are TGTGCCAGCACCACAGGGGCTGGCTACACCTTC. It is translated as CASTTGAGYTF.